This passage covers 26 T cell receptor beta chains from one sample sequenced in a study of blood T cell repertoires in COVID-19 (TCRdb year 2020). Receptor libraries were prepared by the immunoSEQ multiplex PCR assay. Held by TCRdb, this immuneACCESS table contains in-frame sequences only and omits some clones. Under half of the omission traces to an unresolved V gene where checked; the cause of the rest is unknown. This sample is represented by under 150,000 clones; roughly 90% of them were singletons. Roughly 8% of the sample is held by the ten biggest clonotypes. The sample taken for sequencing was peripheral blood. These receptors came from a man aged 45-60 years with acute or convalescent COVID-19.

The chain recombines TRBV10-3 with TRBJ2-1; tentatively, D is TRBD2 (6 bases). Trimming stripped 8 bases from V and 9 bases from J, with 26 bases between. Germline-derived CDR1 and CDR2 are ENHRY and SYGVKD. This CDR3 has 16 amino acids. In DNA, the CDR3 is TGTGCCATCTCCCCCACCGAGCGGGCTTCTTTTGGTGAGCAGTTCTTC. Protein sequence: CAISPTERASFGEQFF.

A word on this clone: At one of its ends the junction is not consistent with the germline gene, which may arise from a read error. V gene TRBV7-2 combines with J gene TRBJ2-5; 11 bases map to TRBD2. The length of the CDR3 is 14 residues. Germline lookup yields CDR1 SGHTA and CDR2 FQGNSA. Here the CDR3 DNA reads TGTGCCAGCAGCATAGCGGGAGGGGGAGAGACCCAGTACTTC. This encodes CASSIAGGGETQYF.

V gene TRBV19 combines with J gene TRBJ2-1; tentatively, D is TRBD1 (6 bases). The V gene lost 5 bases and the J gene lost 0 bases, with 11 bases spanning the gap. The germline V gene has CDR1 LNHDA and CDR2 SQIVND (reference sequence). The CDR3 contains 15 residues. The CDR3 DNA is TGTGCCAGTAGTCTCGACAGGAGCTCCTACAATGAGCAGTTCTTC. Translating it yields CASSLDRSSYNEQFF.

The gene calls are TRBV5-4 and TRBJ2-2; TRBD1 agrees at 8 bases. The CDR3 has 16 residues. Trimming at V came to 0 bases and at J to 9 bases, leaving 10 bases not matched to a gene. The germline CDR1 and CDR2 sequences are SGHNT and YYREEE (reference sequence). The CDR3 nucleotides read TGTGCCAGCAGCTTGGATTTGGCCAGGGACAGGCGGGAGCTGTTTTTT. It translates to CASSLDLARDRRELFF.

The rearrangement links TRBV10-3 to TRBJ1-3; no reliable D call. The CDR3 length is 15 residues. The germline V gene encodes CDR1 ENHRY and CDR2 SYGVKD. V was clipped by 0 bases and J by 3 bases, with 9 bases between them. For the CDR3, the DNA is TGTGCCATCAGTGAGTCGGTGACGGGTGGAAACACCATATATTTT. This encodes CAISESVTGGNTIYF.

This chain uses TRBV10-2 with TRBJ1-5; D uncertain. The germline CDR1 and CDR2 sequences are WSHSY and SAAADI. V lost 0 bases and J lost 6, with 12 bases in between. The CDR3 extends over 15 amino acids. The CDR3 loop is CASSESNPASQPQHF. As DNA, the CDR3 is TGCGCCAGCAGTGAGTCGAACCCCGCGAGTCAGCCCCAGCATTTT.

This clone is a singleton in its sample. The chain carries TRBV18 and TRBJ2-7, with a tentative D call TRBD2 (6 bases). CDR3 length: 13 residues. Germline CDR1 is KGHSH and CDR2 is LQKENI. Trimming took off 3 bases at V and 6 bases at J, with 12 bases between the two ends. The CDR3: CASSPTSTSEQYF. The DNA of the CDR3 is TGTGCCAGCTCACCGACTAGTACCTCCGAGCAGTACTTC.

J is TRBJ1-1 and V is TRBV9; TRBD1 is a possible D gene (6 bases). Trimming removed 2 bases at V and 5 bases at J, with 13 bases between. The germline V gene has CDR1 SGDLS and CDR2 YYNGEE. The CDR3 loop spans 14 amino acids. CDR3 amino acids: CASSVIGGNTEAFF. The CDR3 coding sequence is TGTGCCAGCAGCGTTATAGGGGGAAATACTGAAGCTTTCTTT. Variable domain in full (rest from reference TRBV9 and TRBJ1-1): DSGVTQTPKHLITATGQRVTLRCSPRSGDLSVYWYQQSLDQGLQFLIQYYNGEERAKGNILERFSAQQFPDLHSELNLSSLELGDSALYFCASSVIGGNTEAFFGQGTRLTVV.

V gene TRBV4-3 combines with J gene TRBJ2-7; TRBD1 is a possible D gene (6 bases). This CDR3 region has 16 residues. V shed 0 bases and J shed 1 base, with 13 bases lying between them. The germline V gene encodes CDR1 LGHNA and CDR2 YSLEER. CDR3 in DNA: TGCGCCAGCAGCCAAGATTTTCGACAGGAGTCCTACGAGCAGTACTTC. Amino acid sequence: CASSQDFRQESYEQYF.

CDR3 residues: CASSLRDFSTEAFF. The DNA of the CDR3 is TGCGCCAGCAGCCTAAGGGACTTTAGCACTGAAGCTTTCTTT. This chain uses TRBV5-1 with TRBJ1-1; a weak D match, TRBD1 (5 bases). V lost 4 bases to trimming and J lost 4 bases, with 14 bases between them. CDR1 and CDR2 (germline): SGHRS, YFSETQ. This CDR3 comprises 14 residues.

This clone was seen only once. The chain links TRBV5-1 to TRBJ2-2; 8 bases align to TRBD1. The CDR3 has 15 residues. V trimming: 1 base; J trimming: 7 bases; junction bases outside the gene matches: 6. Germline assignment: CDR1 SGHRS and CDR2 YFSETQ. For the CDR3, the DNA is TGCGCCAGCAGCTTGATGACAGGGGTGGACGGGGAGCTGTTTTTT. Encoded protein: CASSLMTGVDGELFF.

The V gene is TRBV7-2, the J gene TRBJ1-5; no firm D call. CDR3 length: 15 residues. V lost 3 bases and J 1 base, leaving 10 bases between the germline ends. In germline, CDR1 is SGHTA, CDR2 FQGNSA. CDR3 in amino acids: CASSLRGSSNQPQHF. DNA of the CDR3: TGTGCCAGCAGCTTGAGAGGATCGAGCAATCAGCCCCAGCATTTT.

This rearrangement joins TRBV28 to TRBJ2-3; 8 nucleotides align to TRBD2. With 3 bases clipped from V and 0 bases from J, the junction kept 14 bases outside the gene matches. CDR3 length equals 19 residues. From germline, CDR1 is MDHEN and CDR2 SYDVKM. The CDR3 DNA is TGTGCCAGCAGTTTCCGTAGCGGGATCAACCGCCCCAGCACAGATACGCAGTATTTT. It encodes CASSFRSGINRPSTDTQYF.

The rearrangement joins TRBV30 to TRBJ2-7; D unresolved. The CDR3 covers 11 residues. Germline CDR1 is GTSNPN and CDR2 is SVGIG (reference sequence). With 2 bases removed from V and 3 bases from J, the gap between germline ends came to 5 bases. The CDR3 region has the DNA TGTGCCTGGAGTCCGAGCTACGAGCAGTACTTC. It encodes CAWSPSYEQYF.

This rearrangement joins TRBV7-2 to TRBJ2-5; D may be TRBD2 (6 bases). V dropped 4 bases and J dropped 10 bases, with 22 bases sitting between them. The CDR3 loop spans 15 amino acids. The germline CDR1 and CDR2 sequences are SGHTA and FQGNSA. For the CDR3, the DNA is TGTGCCAGCAGCTCAGTCGGGACTGCCCAAGGGGACCAGTACTTC. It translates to CASSSVGTAQGDQYF.

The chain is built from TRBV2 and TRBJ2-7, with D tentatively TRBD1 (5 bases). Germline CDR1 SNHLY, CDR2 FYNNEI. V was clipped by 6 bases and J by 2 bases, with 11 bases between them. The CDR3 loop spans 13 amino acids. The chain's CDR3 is CASRDIPPYEQYF. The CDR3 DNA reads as TGTGCCAGCAGGGACATCCCCCCCTACGAGCAGTACTTC.

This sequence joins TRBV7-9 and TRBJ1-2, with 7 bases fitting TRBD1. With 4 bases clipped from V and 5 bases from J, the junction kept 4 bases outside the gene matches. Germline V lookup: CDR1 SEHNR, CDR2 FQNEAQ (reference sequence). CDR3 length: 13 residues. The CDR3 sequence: CASSSTGNYGYTF. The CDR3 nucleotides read TGTGCCAGCAGCTCGACAGGGAATTATGGCTACACCTTC.

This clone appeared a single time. The CDR3 spells CAWTPLLLAGGPQETQYF. CDR3 nucleotide sequence: TGTGCCTGGACCCCTCTTTTACTAGCGGGGGGCCCCCAAGAGACCCAGTACTTC. The chain uses TRBV30 and TRBJ2-5; 12 bases map to TRBD2. The V gene's germline CDR1 is GTSNPN and CDR2 SVGIG (reference sequence). The CDR3 extends over 18 amino acids. After removal of 4 bases from V and 1 base from J, the junction contained 13 bases not matched to a gene.

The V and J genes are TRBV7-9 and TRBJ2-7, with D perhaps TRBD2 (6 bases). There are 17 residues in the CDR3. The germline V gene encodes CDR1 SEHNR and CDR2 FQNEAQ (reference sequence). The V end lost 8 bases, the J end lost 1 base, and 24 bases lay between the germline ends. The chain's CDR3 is CASAPPYIRDSSYEQYF. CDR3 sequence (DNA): TGTGCCAGCGCTCCCCCTTACATCCGGGACTCATCCTACGAGCAGTACTTC.

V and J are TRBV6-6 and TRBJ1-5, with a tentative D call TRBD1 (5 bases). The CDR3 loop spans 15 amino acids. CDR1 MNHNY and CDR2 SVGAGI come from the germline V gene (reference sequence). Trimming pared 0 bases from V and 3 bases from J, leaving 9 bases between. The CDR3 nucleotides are TGTGCCAGCAGTTACTCCGACAGATCCAATCAGCCCCAGCATTTT. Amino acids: CASSYSDRSNQPQHF.

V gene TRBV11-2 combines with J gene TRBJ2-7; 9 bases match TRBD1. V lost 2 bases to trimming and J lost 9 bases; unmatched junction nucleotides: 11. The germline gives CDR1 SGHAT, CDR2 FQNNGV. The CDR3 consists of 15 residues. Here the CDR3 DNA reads TGTGCCAGCAGCTTAACCGGGACAGGGACTCCGACGCAGTACTTC. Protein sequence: CASSLTGTGTPTQYF. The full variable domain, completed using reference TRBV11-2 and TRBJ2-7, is EAGVAQSPRYKIIEKRQSVAFWCNPISGHATLYWYQQILGQGPKLLIQFQNNGVVDDSQLPKDRFSAERLKGVDSTLKIQPAKLEDSAVYLCASSLTGTGTPTQYFGPGTRLTVT.

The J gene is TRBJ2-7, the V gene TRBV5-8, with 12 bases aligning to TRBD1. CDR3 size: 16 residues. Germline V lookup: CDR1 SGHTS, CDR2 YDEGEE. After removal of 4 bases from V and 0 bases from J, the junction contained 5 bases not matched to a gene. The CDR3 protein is CASSRRDRGLSYEQYF. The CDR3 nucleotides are TGTGCCAGCAGCCGGAGGGACAGGGGGCTCTCCTACGAGCAGTACTTC.

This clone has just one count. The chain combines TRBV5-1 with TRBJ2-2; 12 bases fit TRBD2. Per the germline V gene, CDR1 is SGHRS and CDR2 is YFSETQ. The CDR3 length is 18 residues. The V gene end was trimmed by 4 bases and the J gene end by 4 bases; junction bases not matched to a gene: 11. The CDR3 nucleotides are TGCGCCAGCAGCCCGGACAGGAGACTAGCGGGAGTCACCGGGGAGCTGTTTTTT. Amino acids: CASSPDRRLAGVTGELFF.

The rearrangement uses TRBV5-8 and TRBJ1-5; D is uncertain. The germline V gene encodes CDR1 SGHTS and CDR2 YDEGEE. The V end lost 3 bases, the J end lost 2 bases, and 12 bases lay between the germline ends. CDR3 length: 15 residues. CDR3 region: CASSYRFRGNQPQHF. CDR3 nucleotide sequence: TGTGCCAGCAGCTATCGTTTCCGGGGCAATCAGCCCCAGCATTTT.

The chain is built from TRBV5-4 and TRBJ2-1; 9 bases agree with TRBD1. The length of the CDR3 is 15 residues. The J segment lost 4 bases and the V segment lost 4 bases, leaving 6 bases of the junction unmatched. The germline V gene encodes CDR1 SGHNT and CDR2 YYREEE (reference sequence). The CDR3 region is CASSTGQGNYNEQFF. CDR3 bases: TGTGCCAGCAGCACAGGACAGGGGAATTACAATGAGCAGTTCTTC.

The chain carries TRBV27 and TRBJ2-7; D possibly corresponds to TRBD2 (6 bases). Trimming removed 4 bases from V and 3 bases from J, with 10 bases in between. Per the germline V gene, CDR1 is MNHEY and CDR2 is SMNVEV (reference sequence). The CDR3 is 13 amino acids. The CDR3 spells CASSSSGSYEQYF. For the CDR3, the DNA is TGTGCCAGCAGTTCGTCCGGGAGCTACGAGCAGTACTTC.